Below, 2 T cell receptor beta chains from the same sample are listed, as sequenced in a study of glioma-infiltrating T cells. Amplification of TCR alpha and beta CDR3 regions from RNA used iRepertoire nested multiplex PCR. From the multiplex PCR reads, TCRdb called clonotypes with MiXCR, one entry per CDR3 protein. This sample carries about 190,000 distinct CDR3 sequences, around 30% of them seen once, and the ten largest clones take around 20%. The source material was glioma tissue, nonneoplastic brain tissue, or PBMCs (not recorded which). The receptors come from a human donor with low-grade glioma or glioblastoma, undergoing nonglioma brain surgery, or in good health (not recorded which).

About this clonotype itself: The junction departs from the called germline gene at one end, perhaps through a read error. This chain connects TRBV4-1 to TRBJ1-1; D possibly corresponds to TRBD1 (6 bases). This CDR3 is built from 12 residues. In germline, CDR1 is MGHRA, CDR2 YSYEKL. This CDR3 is CASSPGDNEDLF. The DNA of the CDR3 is TGCGCCAGCAGCCCAGGGGATAATGAAGATTTATTT.

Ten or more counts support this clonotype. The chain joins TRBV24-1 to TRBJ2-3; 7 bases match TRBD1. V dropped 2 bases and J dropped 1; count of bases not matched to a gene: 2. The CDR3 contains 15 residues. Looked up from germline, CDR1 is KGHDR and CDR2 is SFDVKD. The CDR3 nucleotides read TGTGCCACCAGTGATTGGCAGGGGGGCACAGATACGCAGTATTTT. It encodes CATSDWQGGTDTQYF.